This is a list of T cell receptor beta chains from one sample in a study of T cells in Graves' hyperthyroidism and ophthalmopathy. Each CDR3 protein is one row after TCRdb ran MiXCR on the multiplex PCR reads. Of 360,000 or so distinct CDR3 sequences in the sample, about a fifth are singletons; the top ten hold about 3.5%. The specimen sequenced was blood. Source of these receptors: a woman between 18 and 29 years old with Graves' hyperthyroidism. Both conserved end residues are part of each CDR3. A D gene is named only where the DNA matches it firmly.

V: TRBV6-5; J: TRBJ1-5; D: NA; CDR3: CASSYLRIGSNQPQHF
V: TRBV5-4; J: TRBJ2-2; D: NA; CDR3: CASSGEPQGFGGELFF
V: TRBV30; J: TRBJ2-2; D: TRBD1; CDR3: CAWKLTGGSTGELFF
V: TRBV12-3/TRBV12-4; J: TRBJ1-5; D: NA; CDR3: CASRLGPGNQPQHF
V: TRBV20-1; J: TRBJ1-2; D: NA; CDR3: CSARASSLANYGYTF
V: TRBV7-2; J: TRBJ1-2; D: TRBD1; CDR3: CASTASPTGGGYTF
V: TRBV2; J: TRBJ2-2; D: TRBD2; CDR3: CASSTLSGATGELFF
V: TRBV10-3; J: TRBJ2-2; D: NA; CDR3: CATSGTDGELFF
V: TRBV12-3/TRBV12-4; J: TRBJ1-1; D: TRBD1; CDR3: CASTKDRGNTEAFF
V: TRBV4-1; J: TRBJ1-1; D: NA; CDR3: CASSQVTDTEAFF
V: TRBV11-2; J: TRBJ2-7; D: NA; CDR3: CASSRLGGLLGEQYF
V: TRBV19; J: TRBJ1-5; D: NA; CDR3: CASSILGSSNQPQHF
V: TRBV15; J: TRBJ2-6; D: NA; CDR3: CATSRDGLAGANVLTF
V: TRBV7-8; J: TRBJ1-5; D: TRBD1; CDR3: CASSLLYRGVDQPQHF
V: TRBV12-3/TRBV12-4; J: TRBJ2-3; D: NA; CDR3: CASRITDTQYF
V: TRBV18; J: TRBJ1-3; D: NA; CDR3: CASSNRDRAVSGNTIYF
V: TRBV7-2; J: TRBJ1-1; D: NA; CDR3: CASSLYWEGNTEAFF
V: TRBV6-5; J: TRBJ1-2; D: NA; CDR3: CASSISGAYGYTF
V: TRBV9; J: TRBJ2-2; D: NA; CDR3: CASSGGSANTGELFF
V: TRBV24-1; J: TRBJ1-1; D: NA; CDR3: CATGGAFF
V: TRBV3-1; J: TRBJ2-2; D: TRBD1; CDR3: CASQGTGTTGKLFF
V: TRBV12-3/TRBV12-4; J: TRBJ2-2; D: TRBD2; CDR3: CASSRTSGGVSTGELFF
V: TRBV4-1; J: TRBJ1-5; D: NA; CDR3: CASSQRGQPQHF
V: TRBV20-1; J: TRBJ1-6; D: NA; CDR3: CSARLPGALNSPLHF
V: TRBV20-1; J: TRBJ2-7; D: NA; CDR3: CSAETGVTYEQYF
V: TRBV7-8; J: TRBJ1-5; D: NA; CDR3: CASSSRGSGDDQPQHF
V: TRBV6-2/TRBV6-3; J: TRBJ2-2; D: NA; CDR3: CASSYSGLASGELFF
V: TRBV6-5; J: TRBJ1-6; D: NA; CDR3: CASSYTQGVDSPLHF
V: TRBV6-1; J: TRBJ1-1; D: NA; CDR3: CASRSGDGNTEAFF
V: TRBV27; J: TRBJ2-5; D: NA; CDR3: CASSFFVGDETQYF
V: TRBV7-9; J: TRBJ2-7; D: NA; CDR3: CASSFTVSYEQYF
V: TRBV10-1; J: TRBJ1-3; D: NA; CDR3: CASGNNPNTIYF
V: TRBV20-1; J: TRBJ1-2; D: TRBD1; CDR3: CSAPGQGAEAF
V: TRBV5-1; J: TRBJ1-2; D: NA; CDR3: CASSLKKNFLNYGYTF
V: TRBV2; J: TRBJ2-5; D: TRBD2; CDR3: CASSLTSAGWETQYF
V: TRBV7-9; J: TRBJ1-2; D: NA; CDR3: CASSFGGQGYGYTF
V: TRBV12-3/TRBV12-4; J: TRBJ1-1; D: TRBD1; CDR3: CASTPGQARNGAEAFF
V: TRBV6-2/TRBV6-3; J: TRBJ2-2; D: NA; CDR3: CASNYGSLRAGELFF
V: TRBV9; J: TRBJ1-2; D: NA; CDR3: CASSESEGTGGYTF
V: TRBV4-1; J: TRBJ2-7; D: NA; CDR3: CASSQDRSEVYEQYF
V: TRBV7-3; J: TRBJ2-3; D: TRBD1; CDR3: CASSPGQGLNTQYF
V: TRBV7-7; J: TRBJ1-1; D: NA; CDR3: CASSSKAFF
V: TRBV12-5; J: TRBJ2-2; D: NA; CDR3: CASGTTSGELFF
V: TRBV3-1; J: TRBJ2-5; D: TRBD2; CDR3: CASSQGYSLAGGPETQYF
V: TRBV11-3; J: TRBJ1-1; D: NA; CDR3: CASSLSSEENTEAFF